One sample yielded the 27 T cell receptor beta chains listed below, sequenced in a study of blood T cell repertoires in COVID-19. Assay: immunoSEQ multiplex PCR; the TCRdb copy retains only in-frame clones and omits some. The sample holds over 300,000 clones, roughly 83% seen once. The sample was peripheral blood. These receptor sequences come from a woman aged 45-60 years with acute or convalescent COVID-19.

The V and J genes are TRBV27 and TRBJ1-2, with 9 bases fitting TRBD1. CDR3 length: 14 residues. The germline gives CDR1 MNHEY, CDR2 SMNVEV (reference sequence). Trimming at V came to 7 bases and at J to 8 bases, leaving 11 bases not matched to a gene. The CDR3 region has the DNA TGTGCCAGCACCAAATCCGGGACAGGGTGGGGCTACACCTTC. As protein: CASTKSGTGWGYTF.

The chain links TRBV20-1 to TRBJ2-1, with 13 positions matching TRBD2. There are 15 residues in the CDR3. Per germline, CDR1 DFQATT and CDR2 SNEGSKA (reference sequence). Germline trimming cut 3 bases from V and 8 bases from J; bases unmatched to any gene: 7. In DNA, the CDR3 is TGCAGTGCTAGTGGTGGACTAGCGGGAGTCTATGAGCAGTTCTTC. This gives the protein CSASGGLAGVYEQFF.

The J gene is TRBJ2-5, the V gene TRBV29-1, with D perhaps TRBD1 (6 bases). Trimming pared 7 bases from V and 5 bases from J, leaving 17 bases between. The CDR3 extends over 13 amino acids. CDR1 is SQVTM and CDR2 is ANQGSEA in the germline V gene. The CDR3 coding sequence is TGCAGCGCCGCAGGGGAAGTTGGGGAGACCCAGTACTTC. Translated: CSAAGEVGETQYF.

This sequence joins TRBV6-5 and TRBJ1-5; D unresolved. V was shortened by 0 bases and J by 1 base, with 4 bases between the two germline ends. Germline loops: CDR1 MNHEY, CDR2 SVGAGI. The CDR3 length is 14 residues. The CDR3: CASSYSMSNQPQHF. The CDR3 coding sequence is TGTGCCAGCAGTTACTCTATGAGCAATCAGCCCCAGCATTTT.

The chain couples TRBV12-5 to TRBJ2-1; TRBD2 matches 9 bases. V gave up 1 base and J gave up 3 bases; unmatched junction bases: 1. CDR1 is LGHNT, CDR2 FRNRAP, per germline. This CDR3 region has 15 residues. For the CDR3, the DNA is TGTGCTAGTGGTTTGGGGACTAGCGACTACAATGAGCAGTTCTTC. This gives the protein CASGLGTSDYNEQFF. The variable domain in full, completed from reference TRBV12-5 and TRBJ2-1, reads DARVTQTPRHKVTEMGQEVTMRCQPILGHNTVFWYRQTMMQGLELLAYFRNRAPLDDSGMPKDRFSAEMPDATLATLKIQPSEPRDSAVYFCASGLGTSDYNEQFFGPGTRLTVL.

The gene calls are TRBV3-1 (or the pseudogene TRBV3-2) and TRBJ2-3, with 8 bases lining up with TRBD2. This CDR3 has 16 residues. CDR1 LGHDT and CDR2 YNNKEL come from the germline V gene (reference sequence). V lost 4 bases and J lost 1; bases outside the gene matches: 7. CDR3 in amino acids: CASSPYGREGTDTQYF. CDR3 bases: TGTGCCAGCAGCCCTTATGGGCGGGAGGGCACAGATACGCAGTATTTT.

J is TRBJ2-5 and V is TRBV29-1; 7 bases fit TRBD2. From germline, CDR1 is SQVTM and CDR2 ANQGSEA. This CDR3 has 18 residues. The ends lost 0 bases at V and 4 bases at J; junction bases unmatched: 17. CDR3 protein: CSVEDPARWAGVGETQYF. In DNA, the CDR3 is TGCAGCGTTGAAGATCCCGCCCGATGGGCGGGAGTGGGAGAGACCCAGTACTTC.

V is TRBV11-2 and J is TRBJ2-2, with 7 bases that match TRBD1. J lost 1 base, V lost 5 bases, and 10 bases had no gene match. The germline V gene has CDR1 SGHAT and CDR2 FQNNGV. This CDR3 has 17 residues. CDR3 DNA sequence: TGTGCCAGCAGCCCCTCCCTAGACAGGGTGAACACCGGGGAGCTGTTTTTT. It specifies CASSPSLDRVNTGELFF. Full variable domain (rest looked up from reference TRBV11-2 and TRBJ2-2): EAGVAQSPRYKIIEKRQSVAFWCNPISGHATLYWYQQILGQGPKLLIQFQNNGVVDDSQLPKDRFSAERLKGVDSTLKIQPAKLEDSAVYLCASSPSLDRVNTGELFFGEGSRLTVL.

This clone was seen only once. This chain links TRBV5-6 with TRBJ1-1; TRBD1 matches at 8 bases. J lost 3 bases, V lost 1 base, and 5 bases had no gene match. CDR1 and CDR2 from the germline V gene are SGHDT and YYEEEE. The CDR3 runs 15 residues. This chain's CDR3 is CASSLRQGAYTEAFF. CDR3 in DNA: TGTGCCAGCAGCTTGAGGCAGGGGGCTTACACTGAAGCTTTCTTT.

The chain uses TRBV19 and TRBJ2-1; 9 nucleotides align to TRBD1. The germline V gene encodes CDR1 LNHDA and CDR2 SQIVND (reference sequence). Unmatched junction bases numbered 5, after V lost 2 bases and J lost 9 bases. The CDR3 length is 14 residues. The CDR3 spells CASSIWTGVVEQFF. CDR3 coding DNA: TGTGCCAGTAGTATATGGACAGGGGTTGTTGAGCAGTTCTTC.

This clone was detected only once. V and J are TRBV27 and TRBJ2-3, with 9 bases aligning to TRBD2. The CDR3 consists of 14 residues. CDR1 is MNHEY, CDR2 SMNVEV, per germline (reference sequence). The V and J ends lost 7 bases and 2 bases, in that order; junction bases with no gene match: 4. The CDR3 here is CASKPGLATDTQYF. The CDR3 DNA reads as TGTGCCAGCAAACCGGGACTAGCCACAGATACGCAGTATTTT.

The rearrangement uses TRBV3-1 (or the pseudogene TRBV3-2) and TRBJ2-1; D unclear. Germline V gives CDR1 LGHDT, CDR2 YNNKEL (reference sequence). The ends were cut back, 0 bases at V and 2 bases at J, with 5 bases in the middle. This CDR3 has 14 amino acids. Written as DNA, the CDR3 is TGTGCCAGCAGCCAAGATGGGCCCTACAATGAGCAGTTCTTC. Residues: CASSQDGPYNEQFF.

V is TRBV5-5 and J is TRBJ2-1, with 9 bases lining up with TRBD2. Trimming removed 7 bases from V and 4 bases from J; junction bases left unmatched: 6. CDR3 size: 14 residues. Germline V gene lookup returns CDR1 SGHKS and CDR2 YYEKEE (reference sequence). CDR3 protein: CASGRAGGYNEQFF. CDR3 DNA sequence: TGTGCCAGCGGCAGGGCGGGAGGGTACAATGAGCAGTTCTTC.

The CDR3 sequence: CASSVQLALNTGELFF. The CDR3 DNA reads TGTGCCAGCAGCGTACAACTAGCCCTGAACACCGGGGAGCTGTTTTTT. The chain recombines TRBV7-6 with TRBJ2-2; TRBD2 might be the D (6 bases). This CDR3 contains 16 residues. The germline CDR1 and CDR2 sequences are SGHVS and FNYEAQ. Trimming took off 5 bases at V and 1 base at J, with 14 bases between the two ends.

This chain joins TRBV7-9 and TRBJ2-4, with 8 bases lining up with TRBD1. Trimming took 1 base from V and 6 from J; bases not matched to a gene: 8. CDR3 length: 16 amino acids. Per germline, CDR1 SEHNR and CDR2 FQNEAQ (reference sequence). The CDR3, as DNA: TGTGCCAGCAGCTTAGTAGGCGGACAGGGAGGAAACATTCAGTACTTC. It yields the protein CASSLVGGQGGNIQYF.

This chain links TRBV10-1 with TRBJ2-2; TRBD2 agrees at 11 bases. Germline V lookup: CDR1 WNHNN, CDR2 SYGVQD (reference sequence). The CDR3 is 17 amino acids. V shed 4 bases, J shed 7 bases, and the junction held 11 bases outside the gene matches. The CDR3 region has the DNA TGCGCCAGCAGTGCCGCCTTAGCGGGAGGGATTGGCGGGGAGCTGTTTTTT. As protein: CASSAALAGGIGGELFF.

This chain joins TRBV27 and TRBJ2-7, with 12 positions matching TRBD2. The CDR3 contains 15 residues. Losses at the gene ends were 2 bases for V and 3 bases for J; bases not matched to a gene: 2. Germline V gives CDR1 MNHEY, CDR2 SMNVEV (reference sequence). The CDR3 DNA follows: TGTGCCAGCAGTTTAAAGACTAGCGGGAGCTACGAGCAGTACTTC. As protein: CASSLKTSGSYEQYF.

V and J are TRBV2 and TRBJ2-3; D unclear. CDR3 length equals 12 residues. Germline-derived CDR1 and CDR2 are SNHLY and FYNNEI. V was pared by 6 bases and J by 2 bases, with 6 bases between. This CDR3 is CASRLLTDTQYF. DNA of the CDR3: TGTGCCAGCAGGCTACTCACAGATACGCAGTATTTT.

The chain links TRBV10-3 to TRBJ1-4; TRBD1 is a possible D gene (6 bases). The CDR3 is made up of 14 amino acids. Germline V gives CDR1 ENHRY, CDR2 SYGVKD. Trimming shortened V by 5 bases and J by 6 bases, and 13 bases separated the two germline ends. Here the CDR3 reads CAISKGGPDEKLFF. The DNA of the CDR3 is TGTGCCATCAGTAAAGGGGGTCCCGATGAAAAACTGTTTTTT.

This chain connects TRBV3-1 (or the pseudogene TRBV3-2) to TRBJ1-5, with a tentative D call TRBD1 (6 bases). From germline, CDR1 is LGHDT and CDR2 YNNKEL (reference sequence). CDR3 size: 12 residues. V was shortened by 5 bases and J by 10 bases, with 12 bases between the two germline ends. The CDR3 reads CASSGPRGPQHF. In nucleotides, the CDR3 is TGTGCCAGCAGCGGCCCCAGGGGCCCCCAGCATTTT.

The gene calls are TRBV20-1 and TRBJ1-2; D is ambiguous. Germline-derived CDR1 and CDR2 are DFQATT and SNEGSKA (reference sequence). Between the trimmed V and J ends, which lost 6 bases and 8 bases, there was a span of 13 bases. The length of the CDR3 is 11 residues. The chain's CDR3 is CSAATHPGYTF. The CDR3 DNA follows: TGCAGTGCGGCCACCCATCCGGGCTACACCTTC.

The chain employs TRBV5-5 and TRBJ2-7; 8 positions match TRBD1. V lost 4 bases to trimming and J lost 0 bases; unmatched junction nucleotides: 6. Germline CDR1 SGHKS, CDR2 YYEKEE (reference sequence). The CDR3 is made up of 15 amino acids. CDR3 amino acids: CASSLTGAVSYEQYF. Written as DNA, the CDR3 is TGTGCCAGCAGCCTGACAGGGGCAGTCTCCTACGAGCAGTACTTC.

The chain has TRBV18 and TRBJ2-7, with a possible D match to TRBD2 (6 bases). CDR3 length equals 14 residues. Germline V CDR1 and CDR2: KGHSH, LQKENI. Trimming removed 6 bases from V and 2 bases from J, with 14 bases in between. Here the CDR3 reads CASSPGTVTYEQYF. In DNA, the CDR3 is TGTGCCAGCTCTCCCGGGACTGTGACCTACGAGCAGTACTTC. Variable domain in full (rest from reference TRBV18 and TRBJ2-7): NAGVMQNPRHLVRRRGQEARLRCSPMKGHSHVYWYRQLPEEGLKFMVYLQKENIIDESGMPKERFSAEFPKEGPSILRIQQVVRGDSAAYFCASSPGTVTYEQYFGPGTRLTVT.

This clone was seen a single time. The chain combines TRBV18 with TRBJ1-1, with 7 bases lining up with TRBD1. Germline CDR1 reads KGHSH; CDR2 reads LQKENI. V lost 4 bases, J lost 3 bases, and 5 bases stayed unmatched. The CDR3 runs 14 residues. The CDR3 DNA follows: TGTGCCAGCTCACTCAGACAGGGAGACACTGAAGCTTTCTTT. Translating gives CASSLRQGDTEAFF.

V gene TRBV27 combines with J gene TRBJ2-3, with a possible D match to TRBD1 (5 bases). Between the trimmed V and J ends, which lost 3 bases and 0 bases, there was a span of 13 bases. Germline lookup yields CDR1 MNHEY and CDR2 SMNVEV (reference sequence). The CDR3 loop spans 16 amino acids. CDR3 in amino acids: CASSFGRGGSTDTQYF. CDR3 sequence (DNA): TGTGCCAGCAGTTTTGGAAGGGGTGGTAGCACAGATACGCAGTATTTT.

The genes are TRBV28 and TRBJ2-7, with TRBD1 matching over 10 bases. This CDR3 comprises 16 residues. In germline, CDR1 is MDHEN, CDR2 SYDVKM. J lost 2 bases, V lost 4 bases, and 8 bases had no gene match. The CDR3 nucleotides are TGTGCCAGCAGTTCACCTGGGACAGGGGCCCCCTACGAGCAGTACTTC. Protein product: CASSSPGTGAPYEQYF. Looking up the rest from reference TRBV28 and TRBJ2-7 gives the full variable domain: DVKVTQSSRYLVKRTGEKVFLECVQDMDHENMFWYRQDPGLGLRLIYFSYDVKMKEKGDIPEGYSVSREKKERFSLILESASTNQTSMYLCASSSPGTGAPYEQYFGPGTRLTVT.

In DNA form, the CDR3 reads TGTGCCAGCACCCCCCGGGGAAGGCCAACCTACGAGCAGTACTTC. It is translated as CASTPRGRPTYEQYF. V is TRBV7-2 and J is TRBJ2-7, with a weak D call TRBD2 (5 bases). Trimming removed 7 bases at V and 2 bases at J, with 18 bases between. The CDR3 spans 15 residues. Germline lookup yields CDR1 SGHTA and CDR2 FQGNSA.